Listed here are 28 T cell receptor beta chains from one sample, sequenced in a study of beta chain features in type 1 diabetes. The study reverse transcribed the entire isolated RNA, so it sequenced expressed TCRB transcripts. TCRdb keeps only in-frame clones here, not all; method: immunoSEQ multiplex PCR. The sample lists hundreds of thousands of clones; about 14% were seen once. Whole-study results and caveats: TCRB CDR3 length was moderately but significantly reduced in all four CD4+ subsets of Type 1 diabetes patients.

These receptors are not linked to any known antigen. Sequencing input: naive CD4+ T cells from blood. The receptors derive from a young man with type 1 diabetes.

The chain couples TRBV19 to TRBJ1-5; 8 bases align to TRBD1. CDR1 and CDR2 from the germline V gene are LNHDA and SQIVND (reference sequence). The CDR3 runs to 15 residues. J lost 4 bases, V lost 6 bases, and 8 bases had no gene match. CDR3 residues: CASSRTGKKNQPQHF. CDR3 nucleotides: TGTGCCAGTAGCCGGACAGGGAAGAAAAATCAGCCCCAGCATTTT.

This clone showed up just a few times. The chain combines TRBV11-2 with TRBJ2-1; D unclear. In germline, CDR1 is SGHAT, CDR2 FQNNGV. The CDR3 has 14 residues. V dropped 4 bases and J dropped 6 bases, with 13 bases sitting between them. The CDR3 spells CASSYPSPSNEQFF. Here the CDR3 DNA reads TGTGCCAGCAGCTACCCCTCTCCTTCCAATGAGCAGTTCTTC.

The rearrangement uses TRBV19 and TRBJ2-7; D ambiguous. V dropped 3 bases and J dropped 6 bases, with 9 bases sitting between them. This CDR3 spans 12 amino acids. The germline gives CDR1 LNHDA, CDR2 SQIVND (reference sequence). CDR3 DNA sequence: TGTGCCAGTAGTATCGGGCATGCCGAGCAGTACTTC. Its translation: CASSIGHAEQYF.

V usage is TRBV18 and J usage is TRBJ2-2; D unresolved. Germline-derived CDR1 and CDR2 are KGHSH and LQKENI. V shed 0 bases and J shed 5 bases, with 16 bases lying between them. This CDR3 has 17 residues. This CDR3 reads CASSPPRTPSITGELFF. DNA for the CDR3: TGTGCCAGCTCACCACCGAGGACCCCAAGTATTACCGGGGAGCTGTTTTTT. The entire variable domain, with the rest obtained from reference TRBV18 and TRBJ2-2, is as follows: NAGVMQNPRHLVRRRGQEARLRCSPMKGHSHVYWYRQLPEEGLKFMVYLQKENIIDESGMPKERFSAEFPKEGPSILRIQQVVRGDSAAYFCASSPPRTPSITGELFFGEGSRLTVL.

V is TRBV5-1 and J is TRBJ2-5; 7 bases agree with TRBD2. The trim removed 1 base at V and 3 bases at J, leaving 9 bases unmatched. The CDR3 runs 16 residues. CDR1 and CDR2 from the germline V gene are SGHRS and YFSETQ. The CDR3: CASSLLPTSAEETQYF. CDR3 in DNA: TGCGCCAGCAGCTTGCTCCCTACTAGCGCCGAAGAGACCCAGTACTTC.

This clone appeared once. The chain has TRBV4-1 and TRBJ1-5; unclear D gene. V lost 0 bases and J lost 0, with 18 bases in between. The CDR3 is made up of 19 amino acids. CDR1 MGHRA and CDR2 YSYEKL come from the germline V gene. This CDR3 is CASSQDTGRVGVSNQPQHF. Written as DNA, the CDR3 is TGCGCCAGCAGCCAAGATACGGGAAGGGTGGGCGTTAGCAATCAGCCCCAGCATTTT.

This clone was counted a few times. J is TRBJ2-3 and V is TRBV9; no clear D gene. V was cut by 0 bases and J by 5 bases, with 7 bases left in between. Germline CDR1 SGDLS, CDR2 YYNGEE. This CDR3 has 13 residues. The CDR3 spells CASSVVLEDTQYF. For the CDR3, the DNA is TGTGCCAGCAGCGTAGTGCTCGAAGATACGCAGTATTTT.

The rearrangement joins TRBV30 to TRBJ1-2, with 9 nucleotides matching TRBD1. Germline assignment: CDR1 GTSNPN and CDR2 SVGIG (reference sequence). With V trimmed by 2 bases and J by 1 base, 2 bases remained unmatched. The CDR3 has 14 amino acids. In DNA form, the CDR3 reads TGTGCCTGGAGTAGGGACAGGGTTAACTATGGCTACACCTTC. Its translation is CAWSRDRVNYGYTF.

The gene calls are TRBV6-5 and TRBJ1-5; the D is unclear. This CDR3 is 14 amino acids long. The ends were cut back, 5 bases at V and 2 bases at J, with 10 bases in the middle. Germline V gene data show CDR1 as MNHEY and CDR2 as SVGAGI. This CDR3 is CASSTHYGNQPQHF. CDR3 bases: TGTGCCAGCAGTACCCACTATGGCAATCAGCCCCAGCATTTT.

V usage is TRBV6-1 and J usage is TRBJ2-1; 9 bases map to TRBD1. The CDR3 runs 15 residues. Trimming at V came to 2 bases and at J to 4 bases, leaving 3 bases not matched to a gene. Germline CDR1 and CDR2: MNHNS and SASEGT. The CDR3 region has the DNA TGTGCCAGCAGTGAACAGACAGGGGGATACAATGAGCAGTTCTTC. Translating it yields CASSEQTGGYNEQFF.

In this sample, this clone turned up a few times. V and J are TRBV30 and TRBJ2-7, with TRBD2 as a possible D gene (6 bases). This CDR3 is 13 amino acids long. Germline V gene data show CDR1 as GTSNPN and CDR2 as SVGIG (reference sequence). V lost 5 bases to trimming and J lost 3 bases, with 14 bases between them. CDR3 sequence (DNA): TGTGCCTGGGACCAGTTAGCGGACTACGAGCAGTACTTC. It encodes CAWDQLADYEQYF.

V gene TRBV25-1 combines with J gene TRBJ2-7; D not resolved. Trimming stripped 2 bases from V and 6 bases from J, with 17 bases between. CDR1 and CDR2 from the germline V gene are MGHDK and SYGVNS. This CDR3 is 15 amino acids long. This chain's CDR3 is CASSEPGRSVGEQYF. Written as DNA, the CDR3 is TGTGCCAGCAGTGAACCGGGCAGAAGTGTTGGCGAGCAGTACTTC.

This clone was picked up a small number of times. V is TRBV25-1 and J is TRBJ2-2; either TRBD1 or TRBD2 may supply D (5 bases each). The germline CDR1 and CDR2 sequences are MGHDK and SYGVNS. V shed 6 bases and J shed 5 bases, with 16 bases lying between them. This CDR3 comprises 15 residues. The CDR3 DNA reads as TGTGCCAGCAGGGAGGTTAAATCAGGGACCGGGGAGCTGTTTTTT. Its translation is CASREVKSGTGELFF.

This clone has only a few counts. The chain is built from TRBV29-1 and TRBJ2-7, with D perhaps matching TRBD1 or TRBD2 (5 bases each). Germline V gene sequence: CDR1 SQVTM, CDR2 ANQGSEA. V lost 7 bases, J lost 6 bases, and 19 bases lay in between. The CDR3 length is 13 residues. The CDR3 DNA reads TGCAGCGCCTCTGGGACGATATGGGGCGAGCAGTACTTC. This codes for CSASGTIWGEQYF.

There are a few counts of this clone. The genes are TRBV30 and TRBJ2-7; 7 positions agree with TRBD1. The trim removed 5 bases at V and 3 bases at J, leaving 1 base unmatched. Germline CDR1 is GTSNPN and CDR2 is SVGIG (reference sequence). This CDR3 is 11 amino acids long. CDR3: CAWGDSYEQYF. The CDR3 DNA sequence: TGTGCCTGGGGGGACAGCTACGAGCAGTACTTC.

This chain connects TRBV6-5 to TRBJ1-2, with 7 bases identical to TRBD1. The V segment lost 11 bases and the J segment 3 bases; nucleotides outside the gene matches: 15. The CDR3 spans 15 residues. Looked up from germline, CDR1 is MNHEY and CDR2 is SVGAGI. The chain's CDR3 is CASTLGRGTDYGYTF. Here the CDR3 DNA reads TGTGCCTCCACCCTAGGGAGGGGGACAGACTATGGCTACACCTTC.

This clone came up a few times. This rearrangement joins TRBV7-6 to TRBJ2-1, with 9 bases lining up with TRBD2. J was trimmed by 4 bases and V by 5 bases; bases with no gene match: 9. The CDR3 runs 16 residues. The V gene's germline CDR1 is SGHVS and CDR2 FNYEAQ. The CDR3 here is CASSPISGGLYNEQFF. The DNA for the CDR3 is TGTGCCAGCAGCCCCATTAGCGGGGGTTTGTACAATGAGCAGTTCTTC.

In this sample, this clone turned up a few times. This chain connects TRBV29-1 to TRBJ2-3; 12 nucleotides line up with TRBD1. V dropped 4 bases and J dropped 4; count of bases not matched to a gene: 3. Looked up from germline, CDR1 is SQVTM and CDR2 is ANQGSEA. This CDR3 has 14 residues. The CDR3 DNA follows: TGCAGCGTTGCGGGACAGGGGGCCGCAGATACGCAGTATTTT. It encodes CSVAGQGAADTQYF.

This clone was seen a handful of times. This chain joins TRBV9 and TRBJ2-1; 12 bases map to TRBD1. The CDR3 totals 17 residues. Germline values: CDR1 SGDLS, CDR2 YYNGEE. V trimming: 3 bases; J trimming: 8 bases; junction bases outside the gene matches: 12. The CDR3: CASSASGDRGRLHEQFF. In DNA form, the CDR3 reads TGTGCCAGCAGCGCTAGTGGGGACAGGGGGCGCCTTCATGAGCAGTTCTTC.

This clone was seen more than once but under ten times. This chain uses TRBV29-1 with TRBJ2-2; D gene ambiguous. Germline-derived CDR1 and CDR2 are SQVTM and ANQGSEA. V was trimmed by 6 bases and J by 3 bases, leaving 17 bases between them. The CDR3 is made up of 15 amino acids. The DNA of the CDR3 is TGCAGCGTCCTGAAGAGGAGTCGGTACACCGGGGAGCTGTTTTTT. Translated: CSVLKRSRYTGELFF.

This chain's CDR3 is CASSPGAGDNTEAFF. The CDR3 DNA sequence: TGCGCCAGCAGCCCGGGGGCAGGGGATAACACTGAAGCTTTCTTT. The rearrangement links TRBV5-1 to TRBJ1-1, with D maybe TRBD1 (6 bases). The V end was cut by 4 bases, the J end by 2 bases, with 15 bases between. The CDR3 has 15 residues. The germline V gene has CDR1 SGHRS and CDR2 YFSETQ.

This clone was seen a few times. This sequence joins TRBV6-5 and TRBJ2-3; a possible D gene is TRBD1 (5 bases). The V and J ends lost 0 bases and 1 base respectively, with 8 bases between them. The germline CDR1 and CDR2 sequences are MNHEY and SVGAGI. This CDR3 region has 15 residues. The CDR3 sequence: CASSYSPGRTDTQYF. CDR3 DNA sequence: TGTGCCAGCAGTTACTCGCCAGGGCGCACAGATACGCAGTATTTT.

As for this clone: The junction departs from the called germline gene at one end, perhaps through a read error. This chain connects TRBV7-2 to TRBJ2-7; no clear D gene. Germline CDR1 and CDR2: SGHTA and FQGNSA. The CDR3 has 14 amino acids. The CDR3 DNA follows: TGTGTCAGCAGCTTAAGAAGGTCCTCTGGAGAGCAGTACTTC. Its translation: CVSSLRRSSGEQYF.

The rearrangement joins TRBV7-9 to TRBJ2-1; D is ambiguous. This CDR3 has 14 amino acids. V was cut by 5 bases and J by 7 bases, with 15 bases left in between. Germline V gives CDR1 SEHNR, CDR2 FQNEAQ (reference sequence). The CDR3 DNA is TGTGCCAGCAGCCCACCGGTAGCAGGTAATGAGCAGTTCTTC. It encodes CASSPPVAGNEQFF.

This clone occurred a few times. This chain uses TRBV7-2 with TRBJ1-1; D is perhaps TRBD1 (5 bases). The length of the CDR3 is 14 residues. Germline assignment: CDR1 SGHTA and CDR2 FQGNSA. Trimming stripped 6 bases from V and 4 bases from J, with 15 bases between. The CDR3 nucleotides are TGTGCCAGCAGGATGAGGGACCGGGGCACTGAAGCTTTCTTT. Its protein is CASRMRDRGTEAFF.

J is TRBJ2-7 and V is TRBV9; possible D gene TRBD2, 6 bases. This CDR3 region has 14 residues. V shed 4 bases and J shed 4 bases, with 15 bases lying between them. Germline assignment: CDR1 SGDLS and CDR2 YYNGEE. Here the CDR3 reads CASSRLGNEYEQYF. The CDR3 nucleotides are TGTGCCAGCAGCCGACTAGGCAATGAATACGAGCAGTACTTC.

The chain combines TRBV19 with TRBJ2-3, with D uncertain. CDR3 size: 13 residues. Between the trimmed V and J ends, which lost 6 bases and 0 bases, there was a span of 7 bases. CDR1 is LNHDA and CDR2 is SQIVND in the germline V gene (reference sequence). The CDR3 DNA reads TGTGCCAGTAGAGATTACAGCACAGATACGCAGTATTTT. It encodes CASRDYSTDTQYF.

The genes are TRBV6-5 and TRBJ1-3; D is undetermined. With 1 base removed from V and 8 bases from J, the gap between germline ends came to 12 bases. In germline, CDR1 is MNHEY, CDR2 SVGAGI. The CDR3 is made up of 14 amino acids. CDR3 bases: TGTGCCAGCAGTTACTTGGGCCACGGCGACACCATATATTTT. As protein: CASSYLGHGDTIYF.